One sample yielded the 28 T cell receptor beta chains listed below, sequenced in a study of blood T cell repertoires in COVID-19. Repertoires were generated with immunoSEQ multiplex PCR, while TCRdb's copy carries only in-frame clones and drops some. Among approximately 140,000 clones listed, more than 75% were seen once. Sequencing was done on a sample of PBMCs or T cells enriched from blood (not recorded which). The receptor set was obtained from a woman aged 30 to 39 with acute COVID-19.

The chain uses TRBV11-2 and TRBJ2-1, with 8 bases matching TRBD2. V gave up 5 bases and J gave up 4 bases; unmatched junction bases: 10. The CDR3 totals 16 residues. CDR1 is SGHAT and CDR2 is FQNNGV in the germline V gene. The CDR3 coding sequence is TGTGCCAGCAGCGCGGTCAGCGGGAGTATGTACAATGAGCAGTTCTTC. It translates to CASSAVSGSMYNEQFF.

The count of this clone is one. V and J are TRBV14 and TRBJ2-3; D possibly corresponds to TRBD2 (6 bases). The CDR3 contains 16 residues. The germline CDR1 and CDR2 sequences are SGHDN and FVKESK. Trimming left V 1 base short and J 3 bases short, with 14 bases between. The CDR3 coding sequence is TGTGCCAGCAGCCAAGTTCCCGGGGGATTGACAGATACGCAGTATTTT. Its translation: CASSQVPGGLTDTQYF.

J is TRBJ2-1 and V is TRBV9; TRBD2 is a possible D gene (6 bases). The CDR3 covers 16 residues. The V end was cut by 4 bases, the J end by 8 bases, with 22 bases between. CDR1 is SGDLS, CDR2 YYNGEE, per germline. The CDR3 DNA is TGTGCCAGCAGCCCGTTCACCGGCGGGGCAGGAGATGAGCAGTTCTTC. Translation gives CASSPFTGGAGDEQFF.

This clone was detected once. The chain combines TRBV4-3 with TRBJ1-2; 7 nucleotides align to TRBD1. The germline CDR1 and CDR2 sequences are LGHNA and YSLEER. J lost 5 bases, V lost 0 bases, and 6 bases had no gene match. The CDR3 sequence is 15 residues long. The DNA for the CDR3 is TGCGCCAGCAGCCAAGAAGGGACAGCTTATTATGGCTACACCTTC. This codes for CASSQEGTAYYGYTF.

The chain employs TRBV5-4 and TRBJ2-5, with TRBD2 matching 7 bases. With 6 bases clipped from V and 5 bases from J, the junction kept 4 bases outside the gene matches. The CDR3 runs to 12 residues. The germline gives CDR1 SGHNT, CDR2 YYREEE (reference sequence). The CDR3 DNA follows: TGTGCCAGCACCGGGGGGACGGAGACCCAGTACTTC. It encodes CASTGGTETQYF.

CDR3 region: CASSPTSGYNEQFF. For the CDR3, the DNA is TGTGCCAGCAGCCCGACTAGCGGCTACAATGAGCAGTTCTTC. The chain has TRBV11-3 and TRBJ2-1, with 9 bases aligning to TRBD2. Trimming removed 5 bases from V and 3 bases from J; junction bases left unmatched: 2. CDR3 length equals 14 residues. Germline CDR1 is SGHNT and CDR2 is YENEEA.

V and J are TRBV4-2 and TRBJ2-1; 11 positions match TRBD2. The CDR3 runs 15 residues. The trim removed 0 bases at V and 7 bases at J, leaving 2 bases unmatched. Germline CDR1 and CDR2: LGHNA and YNFKEQ. This CDR3 reads CASSQETSGSNEQFF. The CDR3, as DNA: TGTGCCAGCAGCCAAGAAACTAGCGGGAGTAATGAGCAGTTCTTC.

The rearrangement uses TRBV18 and TRBJ1-1; 9 bases are shared with TRBD1. Trimming removed 6 bases from V and 1 base from J; junction bases left unmatched: 6. Germline loops: CDR1 KGHSH, CDR2 LQKENI. This CDR3 spans 15 amino acids. The CDR3 nucleotides are TGTGCCAGCTCCCAGGGACAGGGCTGGAACACTGAAGCTTTCTTT. It translates to CASSQGQGWNTEAFF. Together with reference TRBV18 and TRBJ1-1, the CDR3 gives the full variable domain: NAGVMQNPRHLVRRRGQEARLRCSPMKGHSHVYWYRQLPEEGLKFMVYLQKENIIDESGMPKERFSAEFPKEGPSILRIQQVVRGDSAAYFCASSQGQGWNTEAFFGQGTRLTVV.

V is TRBV29-1 and J is TRBJ2-3; no definite D call. V lost 4 bases, J lost 4 bases, and 12 bases lay in between. There are 13 residues in the CDR3. The germline CDR1 and CDR2 sequences are SQVTM and ANQGSEA. The CDR3, as DNA: TGCAGCGTTGGACTTTCTGGAGCAGATACGCAGTATTTT. It encodes CSVGLSGADTQYF.

The chain carries TRBV9 and TRBJ2-1; TRBD2 matches at 11 bases. V lost 4 bases, J lost 6 bases, and 6 bases stayed unmatched. Germline V gene lookup returns CDR1 SGDLS and CDR2 YYNGEE. This CDR3 has 15 amino acids. The CDR3 is CASSFSGREGNEQFF. DNA of the CDR3: TGTGCCAGCAGCTTTAGCGGGAGGGAGGGCAATGAGCAGTTCTTC.

The rearrangement uses TRBV7-3 and TRBJ1-6; D is uncertain. Looked up from germline, CDR1 is SGHTA and CDR2 is FQGTGA. The CDR3 is made up of 13 amino acids. With 5 bases removed from V and 8 bases from J, the gap between germline ends came to 10 bases. The DNA for the CDR3 is TGTGCCAGCAGCCAAGCCCGGGATTCACCCCTCCACTTT. This codes for CASSQARDSPLHF.

The chain recombines TRBV11-2 with TRBJ2-7, with no clear D. V was cut by 6 bases and J by 3 bases, with 9 bases left in between. Looked up from germline, CDR1 is SGHAT and CDR2 is FQNNGV. The CDR3 runs to 12 residues. The CDR3 loop is CASRGDYYEQYF. DNA for the CDR3: TGTGCCAGCAGGGGCGATTACTACGAGCAGTACTTC.

The chain joins TRBV6-5 to TRBJ2-3, with 11 bases lining up with TRBD1. This CDR3 region has 15 residues. Germline CDR1 reads MNHEY; CDR2 reads SVGAGI. The V segment lost 6 bases and the J segment 5 bases; nucleotides outside the gene matches: 7. The CDR3 DNA is TGTGCCAGCAGCCTGGACAGGGGGCGAGGAGATACGCAGTATTTT. Its translation is CASSLDRGRGDTQYF.

V usage is TRBV28 and J usage is TRBJ1-4; no clear D gene. Germline V gene data show CDR1 as MDHEN and CDR2 as SYDVKM. V lost 6 bases, J lost 5 bases, and 16 bases lay in between. The CDR3 is 15 residues long. In nucleotides, the CDR3 is TGTGCCAGCAGCCTGAGGGTCCAGTCGAATGAAAAACTGTTTTTT. Its translation is CASSLRVQSNEKLFF.

The rearrangement joins TRBV28 to TRBJ1-2; TRBD1 matches 10 bases. V gave up 2 bases and J gave up 8 bases; unmatched junction bases: 8. The CDR3 has 15 amino acids. Germline values: CDR1 MDHEN, CDR2 SYDVKM. CDR3 amino acids: CASSLPDRGRVGYTF. As DNA, the CDR3 is TGTGCCAGCAGTTTACCCGACAGGGGGCGTGTGGGCTACACCTTC.

CDR3 region: CASSLNSRSADVYGYTF. CDR3 nucleotide sequence: TGTGCCAGCAGCTTAAATAGCCGGTCCGCAGATGTGTATGGCTACACCTTC. V is TRBV7-2 and J is TRBJ1-2, with D hard to call. From germline, CDR1 is SGHTA and CDR2 FQGNSA. The V gene lost 2 bases and the J gene lost 5 bases, with 21 bases spanning the gap. The CDR3 runs 17 residues.

V is TRBV30 and J is TRBJ1-3; no clear D. This CDR3 is built from 16 residues. V lost 0 bases to trimming and J lost 0 bases, with 12 bases between them. The germline V gene encodes CDR1 GTSNPN and CDR2 SVGIG (reference sequence). The CDR3 DNA reads as TGTGCCTGGAGTGTATCAGATATAAGCTCTGGAAACACCATATATTTT. Translation gives CAWSVSDISSGNTIYF.

The chain links TRBV6-5 to TRBJ1-3; D is possibly TRBD1 (6 bases). Looked up from germline, CDR1 is MNHEY and CDR2 is SVGAGI. This CDR3 is built from 15 residues. V was shortened by 2 bases and J by 0 bases, with 8 bases between the two germline ends. CDR3 loop: CASSYTDSSGNTIYF. DNA of the CDR3: TGTGCCAGCAGTTACACGGACAGCTCTGGAAACACCATATATTTT.

The V and J genes are TRBV9 and TRBJ2-3; 8 bases line up with TRBD2. CDR1 and CDR2 (germline): SGDLS, YYNGEE. V shed 0 bases and J 5 bases; nucleotides not matched to a gene: 11. The CDR3 length is 17 residues. CDR3 nucleotide sequence: TGTGCCAGCAGCGTAGTTTCTATGGCGGGGGGACAAGATACGCAGTATTTT. Its translation is CASSVVSMAGGQDTQYF.

V usage is TRBV4-1 and J usage is TRBJ1-2; no definite D call. CDR1 is MGHRA, CDR2 YSYEKL, per germline. Trimming left V 0 bases short and J 3 bases short, with 11 bases between. CDR3 size: 15 residues. The CDR3 nucleotides read TGCGCCAGCAGCCAAGACCACCGGGTTGACTATGGCTACACCTTC. The encoded protein is CASSQDHRVDYGYTF.

V and J are TRBV3-1 (or the pseudogene TRBV3-2) and TRBJ2-7, with 8 bases identical to TRBD2. CDR1 is LGHDT, CDR2 YNNKEL, per germline (reference sequence). With V trimmed by 4 bases and J by 2 bases, 10 bases remained unmatched. The CDR3 has 16 residues. Written as DNA, the CDR3 is TGTGCCAGCAGCCCCCCCGTCCGGGAGGGCCCCTACGAGCAGTACTTC. This codes for CASSPPVREGPYEQYF.

The chain joins TRBV19 to TRBJ1-3, with TRBD1 identical over 9 bases. V lost 2 bases and J lost 0; bases outside the gene matches: 8. The length of the CDR3 is 18 residues. CDR1 LNHDA and CDR2 SQIVND come from the germline V gene (reference sequence). DNA for the CDR3: TGTGCCAGTAGTATACGGACCGGGACAGGGTCCTCTGGAAACACCATATATTTT. Protein: CASSIRTGTGSSGNTIYF.

The chain recombines TRBV28 with TRBJ1-1; D call uncertain. Germline CDR1 MDHEN, CDR2 SYDVKM. This CDR3 is 11 amino acids long. Trimming left V 7 bases short and J 0 bases short, with 3 bases between. CDR3 nucleotide sequence: TGTGCCAGCATAATGAACACTGAAGCTTTCTTT. Translated: CASIMNTEAFF.

The chain uses TRBV27 and TRBJ2-7; 9 bases fit TRBD2. The V segment lost 6 bases and the J segment 0 bases; nucleotides outside the gene matches: 9. The CDR3 is 16 residues long. Germline V gene sequence: CDR1 MNHEY, CDR2 SMNVEV (reference sequence). CDR3 DNA sequence: TGTGCCAGCAGCTTAACACGTAGCGGGAGCTCCTACGAGCAGTACTTC. Protein: CASSLTRSGSSYEQYF.

Turning to this clone: Other nucleotide sequences in the sample specify the same CDR3. CDR3 in DNA: TGCAGCGTTGAAGGGGGCGCGGGCACAGATACGCAGTATTTT. This translates into CSVEGGAGTDTQYF. The V gene is TRBV29-1, the J gene TRBJ2-3; tentatively, D is TRBD1 (5 bases). V was shortened by 1 base and J by 1 base, with 9 bases between the two germline ends. CDR3 length equals 14 residues. CDR1 is SQVTM and CDR2 is ANQGSEA in the germline V gene.

The chain links TRBV6-2 or TRBV6-3 to TRBJ2-1, with unresolved D. The germline V gene encodes CDR1 MNHEY and CDR2 SVGEGT. This CDR3 has 12 residues. Between the trimmed V and J ends, which lost 5 bases and 6 bases, there was a span of 8 bases. The DNA of the CDR3 is TGTGCCAGCAGTGTTGGCCCCAATGAGCAGTTCTTC. It is translated as CASSVGPNEQFF.

The V call is TRBV5-5, the J call TRBJ1-5, with D tentatively TRBD1 (6 bases). Trimming shortened V by 1 base and J by 0 bases, and 14 bases separated the two germline ends. CDR1 SGHKS and CDR2 YYEKEE come from the germline V gene (reference sequence). The CDR3 has 17 amino acids. The CDR3 coding sequence is TGTGCCAGCAGCTTGCTCAAAACAGGGCTTAGCAATCAGCCCCAGCATTTT. Its translation is CASSLLKTGLSNQPQHF.

The chain couples TRBV2 to TRBJ2-1, with D tentatively TRBD1 (7 bases). The CDR3 is 14 amino acids. V dropped 2 bases and J dropped 14 bases, with 19 bases sitting between them. CDR1 SNHLY and CDR2 FYNNEI come from the germline V gene. CDR3 nucleotide sequence: TGTGCCAGCAGTGAAACCCTCTCAGGGGGGAAAGAGTTCTTC. Its translation: CASSETLSGGKEFF.